These 7 T cell receptor beta chains originate from one sample sequenced in a study of neurological immune-mediated disorders. MiXCR, run by TCRdb on the 5' RACE reads, gives a single entry per CDR3 protein. The profile shows about 38,000 distinct CDR3 sequences, nearly 5% of them singletons. Sequences were obtained from CD4+ T cells from blood. The receptor set was obtained from a young man in good health.

At least ten counts were recorded for this clonotype. The gene calls are TRBV5-1 and TRBJ1-3, with 7 bases lining up with TRBD1. Germline values: CDR1 SGHRS, CDR2 YFSETQ. The CDR3 covers 15 residues. V lost 3 bases and J lost 4; bases outside the gene matches: 7. This CDR3 is CASSSGGQAGNTIYF. For the CDR3, the DNA is TGCGCCAGCAGCTCAGGCGGACAGGCAGGAAACACCATATATTTT.

Ten or more counts support this clonotype. CDR3 loop: CASSQGDQGDEKLFF. CDR3 bases: TGTGCCAGCAGCCAAGGGGACCAGGGGGATGAAAAACTGTTTTTT. The chain has TRBV14 and TRBJ1-4; 7 bases are shared with TRBD1. The CDR3 spans 15 residues. Germline V gives CDR1 SGHDN, CDR2 FVKESK. The J segment lost 6 bases and the V segment lost 1 base, leaving 5 bases of the junction unmatched.

There are many counts of this clonotype. The chain recombines TRBV3-1 with TRBJ1-6; no reliable D call. This CDR3 contains 16 residues. The germline V gene encodes CDR1 LGHDT and CDR2 YNNKEL (reference sequence). V was trimmed by 5 bases and J by 8 bases, leaving 19 bases between them. As DNA, the CDR3 is TGTGCCAGCAGCAAATATGACCGGCCGGTAGATTCACCCCTCCACTTT. Its translation: CASSKYDRPVDSPLHF.

The J gene is TRBJ1-1, the V gene TRBV20-1, with unresolved D. CDR3 length equals 13 residues. The germline CDR1 and CDR2 sequences are DFQATT and SNEGSKA (reference sequence). The ends were cut back, 6 bases at V and 12 bases at J, with 23 bases in the middle. The CDR3 loop reads CSAASPEASEPFF. In DNA, the CDR3 is TGCAGTGCCGCGTCCCCAGAGGCCAGCGAGCCTTTCTTT.

In its sample, this clonotype was seen many times. The J gene is TRBJ1-2, the V gene TRBV5-1, with D perhaps TRBD1 (5 bases). Germline values: CDR1 SGHRS, CDR2 YFSETQ. The V end was cut by 0 bases, the J end by 5 bases, with 14 bases between. This CDR3 is 15 amino acids long. The CDR3 bases are TGCGCCAGCAGCTTGGCCGGGACGGCTCAATATGGCTACACCTTC. This codes for CASSLAGTAQYGYTF.

This clonotype was observed many times. The V call is TRBV6-5, the J call TRBJ2-3; D is unclear. Between the trimmed V and J ends, which lost 2 bases and 0 bases, there was a span of 18 bases. The CDR3 contains 18 residues. The germline CDR1 and CDR2 sequences are MNHEY and SVGAGI. CDR3 sequence: CASSYPATLPFSTDTQYF. The CDR3 DNA reads TGTGCCAGCAGTTACCCCGCGACCCTACCCTTTAGCACAGATACGCAGTATTTT.

This clonotype was seen at least ten times. J is TRBJ2-7 and V is TRBV6-1; D is possibly TRBD2 (5 bases). Trimming shortened V by 1 base and J by 1 base, and 8 bases separated the two germline ends. This CDR3 region has 14 residues. Per germline, CDR1 MNHNS and CDR2 SASEGT. The CDR3 region is CASSEGGGSYEQYF. The DNA of the CDR3 is TGTGCCAGCAGTGAAGGTGGAGGATCCTACGAGCAGTACTTC.